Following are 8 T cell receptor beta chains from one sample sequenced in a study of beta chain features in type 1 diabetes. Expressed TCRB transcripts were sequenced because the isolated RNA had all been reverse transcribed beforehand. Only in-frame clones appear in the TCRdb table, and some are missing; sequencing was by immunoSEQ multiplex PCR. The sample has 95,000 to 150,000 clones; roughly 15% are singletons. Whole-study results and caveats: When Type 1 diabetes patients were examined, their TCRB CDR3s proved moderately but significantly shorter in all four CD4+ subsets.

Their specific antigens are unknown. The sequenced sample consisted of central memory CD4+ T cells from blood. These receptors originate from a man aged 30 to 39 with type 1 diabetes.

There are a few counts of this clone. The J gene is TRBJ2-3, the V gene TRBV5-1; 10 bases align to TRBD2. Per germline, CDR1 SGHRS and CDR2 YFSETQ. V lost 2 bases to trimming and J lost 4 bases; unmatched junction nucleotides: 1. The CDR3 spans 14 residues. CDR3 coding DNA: TGCGCCAGCAGCTTCCTAGCGGGGGCAGATACGCAGTATTTT. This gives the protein CASSFLAGADTQYF.

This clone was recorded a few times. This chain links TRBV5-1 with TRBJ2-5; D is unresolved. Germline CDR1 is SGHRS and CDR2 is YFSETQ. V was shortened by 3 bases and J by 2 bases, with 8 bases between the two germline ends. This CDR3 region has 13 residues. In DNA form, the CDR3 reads TGCGCCAGCAGCTGGAACTCACAAGAGACCCAGTACTTC. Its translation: CASSWNSQETQYF.

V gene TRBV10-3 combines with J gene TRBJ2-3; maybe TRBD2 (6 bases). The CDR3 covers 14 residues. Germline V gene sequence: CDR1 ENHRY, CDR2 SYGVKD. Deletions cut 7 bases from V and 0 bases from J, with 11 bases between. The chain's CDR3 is CAINAGYSTDTQYF. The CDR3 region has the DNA TGTGCCATCAACGCGGGGTACAGCACAGATACGCAGTATTTT.

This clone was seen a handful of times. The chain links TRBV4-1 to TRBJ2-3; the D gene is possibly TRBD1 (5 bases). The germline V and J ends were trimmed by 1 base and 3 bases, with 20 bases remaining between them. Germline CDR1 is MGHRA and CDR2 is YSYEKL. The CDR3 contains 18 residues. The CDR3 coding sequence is TGCGCCAGCAGCCAAGGAAGAGGACACTCTAAAGGGACAGATACGCAGTATTTT. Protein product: CASSQGRGHSKGTDTQYF.

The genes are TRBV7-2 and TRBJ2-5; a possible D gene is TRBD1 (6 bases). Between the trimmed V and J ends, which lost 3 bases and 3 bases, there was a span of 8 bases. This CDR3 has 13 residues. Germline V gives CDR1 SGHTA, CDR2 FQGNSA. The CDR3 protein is CASSLHREETQYF. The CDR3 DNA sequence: TGTGCCAGCAGCTTGCACAGGGAAGAGACCCAGTACTTC.

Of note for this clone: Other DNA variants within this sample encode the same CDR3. In nucleotides, the CDR3 is TGCAGCGTGAAATATGAGGTGGGTCCGAATTCACCCCTCCACTTT. Translated, it gives CSVKYEVGPNSPLHF. V usage is TRBV29-1 and J usage is TRBJ1-6; D is unclear. In germline, CDR1 is SQVTM, CDR2 ANQGSEA. V was shortened by 6 bases and J by 7 bases, with 19 bases between the two germline ends. This CDR3 is built from 15 residues.

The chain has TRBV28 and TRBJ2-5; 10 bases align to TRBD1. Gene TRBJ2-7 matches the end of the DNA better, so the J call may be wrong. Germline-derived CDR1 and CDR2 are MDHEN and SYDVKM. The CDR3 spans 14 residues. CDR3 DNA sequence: TGTGCCAGCAGCCCGGACAGGGGGTGGTACGAGCAGTACTTC. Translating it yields CASSPDRGWYEQYF.

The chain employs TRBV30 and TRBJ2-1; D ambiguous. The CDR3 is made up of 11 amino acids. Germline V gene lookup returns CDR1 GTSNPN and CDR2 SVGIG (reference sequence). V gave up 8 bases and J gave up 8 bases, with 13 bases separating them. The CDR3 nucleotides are TGTGCCCATCGATCCGCAGATGAGCAGTTCTTC. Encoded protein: CAHRSADEQFF.